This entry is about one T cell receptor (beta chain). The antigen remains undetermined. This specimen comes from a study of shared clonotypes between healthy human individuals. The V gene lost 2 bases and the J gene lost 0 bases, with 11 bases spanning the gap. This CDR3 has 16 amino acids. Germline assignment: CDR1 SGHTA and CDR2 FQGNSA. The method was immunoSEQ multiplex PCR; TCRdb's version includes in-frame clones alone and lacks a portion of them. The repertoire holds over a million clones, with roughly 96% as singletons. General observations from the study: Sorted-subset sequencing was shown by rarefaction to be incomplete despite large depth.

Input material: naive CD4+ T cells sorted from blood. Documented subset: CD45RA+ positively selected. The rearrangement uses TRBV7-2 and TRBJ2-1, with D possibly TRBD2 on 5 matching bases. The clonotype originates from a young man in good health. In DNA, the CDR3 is TGTGCCAGCAGCTTACGAACGGGGTTCTCCTACAATGAGCAGTTCTTC. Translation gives CASSLRTGFSYNEQFF.